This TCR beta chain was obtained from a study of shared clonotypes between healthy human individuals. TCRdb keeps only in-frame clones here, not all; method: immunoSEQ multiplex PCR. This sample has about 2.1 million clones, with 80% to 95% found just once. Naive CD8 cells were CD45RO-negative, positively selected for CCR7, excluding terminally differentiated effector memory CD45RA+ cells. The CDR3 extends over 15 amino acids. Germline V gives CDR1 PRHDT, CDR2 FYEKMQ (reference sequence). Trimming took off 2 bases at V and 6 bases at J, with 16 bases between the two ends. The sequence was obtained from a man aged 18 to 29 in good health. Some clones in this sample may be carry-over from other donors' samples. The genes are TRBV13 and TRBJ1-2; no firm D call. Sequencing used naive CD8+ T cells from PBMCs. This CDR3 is CASSLRIGPVHGYTF. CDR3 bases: TGTGCCAGCAGCTTAAGGATCGGGCCTGTACATGGCTACACCTTC.